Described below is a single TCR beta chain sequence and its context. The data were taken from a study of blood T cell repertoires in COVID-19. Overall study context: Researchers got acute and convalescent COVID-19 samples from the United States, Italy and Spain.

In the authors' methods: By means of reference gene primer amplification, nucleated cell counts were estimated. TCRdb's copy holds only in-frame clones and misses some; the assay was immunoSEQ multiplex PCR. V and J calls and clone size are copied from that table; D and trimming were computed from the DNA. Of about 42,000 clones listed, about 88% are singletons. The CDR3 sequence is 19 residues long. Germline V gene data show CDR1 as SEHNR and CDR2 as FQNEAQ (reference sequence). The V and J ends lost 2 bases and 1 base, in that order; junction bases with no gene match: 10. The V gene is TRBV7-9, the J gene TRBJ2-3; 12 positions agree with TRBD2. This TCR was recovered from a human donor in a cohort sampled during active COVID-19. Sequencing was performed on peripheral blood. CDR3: CASSLCTSGGPHCTDTQYF. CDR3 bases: TGTGCCAGCAGCTTATGCACTAGCGGGGGGCCGCACTGCACAGATACGCAGTATTTT.